This T cell receptor beta chain was identified in a study of shared clonotypes between healthy human individuals. Whole-study results and caveats: In a few donors, around 5.5% of naive CD4 clonotypes appeared in common.

Clones were read by immunoSEQ multiplex PCR, and TCRdb kept only the in-frame ones, dropping some. The sample yields roughly 2.1 million clones, roughly 91% seen once. For this clone: Antigen unknown.

CD45RO-negative, CCR7-selected cells formed the naive CD8 fraction, which excluded terminally differentiated effector memory CD45RA+ cells. The clonotype comes from a man between 18 and 29 years old in good health. Some clones in this sample may be carry-over from other donors' samples. The sequencing sample was made of naive CD8+ T cells from PBMCs.

In DNA, the CDR3 is TGTGCCAGTGCGACAGGGGCGGGCCACGAGCAGTACTTC. The encoded protein is CASATGAGHEQYF. The chain carries TRBV19 and TRBJ2-7, with TRBD1 identical over 8 bases. Germline V gene lookup returns CDR1 LNHDA and CDR2 SQIVND (reference sequence). With 8 bases clipped from V and 5 bases from J, the junction kept 8 bases outside the gene matches. This CDR3 is 13 amino acids long.